A single T cell receptor (beta chain) is shown here with its context. Antigen unknown. CDR3 length: 14 residues. Germline assignment: CDR1 ENHRY and CDR2 SYGVKD. Specified time point: baseline, week 1 (first vaccination visit). Treatment indicated: pre-vaccination baseline after standard-of-care therapy. The sample belongs to a study of a mutant IDH1 vaccine in newly diagnosed glioma. For the study at large: Of treated patients, around 62% were men and about 38% women, averaging about 37 years. Study-level findings and limits: Vaccine-induced immune responses were detected in roughly 93% of patients.

Data came from immunoSEQ multiplex PCR; TCRdb stores just in-frame clones and leaves some out. The sample holds some 67,000 clones, around 83% seen once. This receptor was taken from a woman aged 18-29 years with glioma. Some clones in this sample may be carry-over from other donors' samples. This chain links TRBV10-3 with TRBJ2-6; no definite D call. The sequencing here drew on peripheral blood mononuclear cells (PBMCs), taken from a glioma patient treated with radiotherapy, temozolomide or both. CDR3 bases: TGTGCTTCCAGTCGAGACTCTGGGGCCAACGTCCTGACTTTC. Translated: CASSRDSGANVLTF.